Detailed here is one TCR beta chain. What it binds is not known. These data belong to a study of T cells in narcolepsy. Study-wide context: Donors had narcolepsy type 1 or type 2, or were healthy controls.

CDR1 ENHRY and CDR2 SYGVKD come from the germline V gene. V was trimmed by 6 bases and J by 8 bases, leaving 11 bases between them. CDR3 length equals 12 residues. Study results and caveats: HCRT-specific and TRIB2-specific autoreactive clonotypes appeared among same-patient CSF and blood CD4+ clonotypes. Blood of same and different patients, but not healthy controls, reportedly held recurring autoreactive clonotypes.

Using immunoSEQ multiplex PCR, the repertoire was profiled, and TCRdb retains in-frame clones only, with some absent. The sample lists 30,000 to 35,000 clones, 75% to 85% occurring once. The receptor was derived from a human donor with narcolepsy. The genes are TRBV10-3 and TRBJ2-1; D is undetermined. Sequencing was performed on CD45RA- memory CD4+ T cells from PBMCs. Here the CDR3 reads CAIRSLSDEQFF. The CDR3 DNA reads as TGTGCCATCAGGAGTTTGTCGGATGAGCAGTTCTTC.